The present T cell receptor beta chain was sequenced within a study of T cell responses to AZD1222 COVID-19 vaccine. Note on this clone: Its target is unknown.

J gave up 3 bases and V 4 bases, and 14 bases lay outside the gene matches. CDR3 size: 17 residues. Germline V gene lookup returns CDR1 SGHNT and CDR2 YENEEA. Assay: immunoSEQ multiplex PCR; the TCRdb copy retains only in-frame clones and omits some. Among 150,000 to 200,000 clones listed, approximately 93% were seen once. Study findings and constraints: Only 5 or 6 individuals given AZD1222 were seropositive at baseline. Repertoires in all cases were sampled only once the peak T cell response had passed.

This sequence originates from an adult who received the AZD1222 COVID-19 vaccine. This specimen consisted of peripheral blood, obtained 28 days after the second AZD1222 dose. The gene calls are TRBV11-3 and TRBJ1-1, with 7 bases fitting TRBD1. CDR3 coding DNA: TGTGCCAGCAGCTACAACTACAGGGGCCGGGGGGACACTGAAGCTTTCTTT. Its translation: CASSYNYRGRGDTEAFF.